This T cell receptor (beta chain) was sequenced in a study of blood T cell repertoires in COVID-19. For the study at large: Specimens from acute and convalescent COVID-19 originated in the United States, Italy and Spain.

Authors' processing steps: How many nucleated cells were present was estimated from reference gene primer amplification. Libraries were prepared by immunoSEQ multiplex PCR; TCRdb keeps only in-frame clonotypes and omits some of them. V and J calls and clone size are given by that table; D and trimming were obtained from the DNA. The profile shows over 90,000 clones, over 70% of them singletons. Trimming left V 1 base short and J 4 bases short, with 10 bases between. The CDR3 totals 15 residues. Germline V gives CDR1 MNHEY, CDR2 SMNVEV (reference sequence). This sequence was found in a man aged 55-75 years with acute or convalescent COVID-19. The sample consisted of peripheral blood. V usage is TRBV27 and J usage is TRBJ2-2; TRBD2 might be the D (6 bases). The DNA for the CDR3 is TGTGCCAGCAGTTTATTGGCGGGGTTCACCGGGGAGCTGTTTTTT. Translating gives CASSLLAGFTGELFF.